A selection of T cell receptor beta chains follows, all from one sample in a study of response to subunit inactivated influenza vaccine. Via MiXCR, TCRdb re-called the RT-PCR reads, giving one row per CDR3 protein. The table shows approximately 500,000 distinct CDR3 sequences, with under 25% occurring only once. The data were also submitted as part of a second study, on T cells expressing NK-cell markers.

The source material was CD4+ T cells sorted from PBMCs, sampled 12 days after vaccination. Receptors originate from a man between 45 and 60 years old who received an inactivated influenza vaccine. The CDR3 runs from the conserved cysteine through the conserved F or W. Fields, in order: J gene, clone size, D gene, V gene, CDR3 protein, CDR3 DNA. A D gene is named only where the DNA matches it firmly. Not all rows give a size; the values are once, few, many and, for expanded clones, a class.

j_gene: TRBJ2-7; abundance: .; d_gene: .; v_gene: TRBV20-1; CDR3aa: CSARRVYEQYF; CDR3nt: TGCAGTGCTAGAAGGGTCTACGAGCAGTACTTC
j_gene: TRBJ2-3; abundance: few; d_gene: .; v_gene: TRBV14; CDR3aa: CASSHRTPFTDTQYF; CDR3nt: TGTGCCAGCAGCCACCGCACACCATTCACAGATACGCAGTATTTT
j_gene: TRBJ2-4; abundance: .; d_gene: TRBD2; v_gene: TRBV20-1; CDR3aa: CSAKMPWGGRTKNIQYF; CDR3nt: TGCAGTGCTAAGATGCCCTGGGGCGGGAGAACCAAAAACATTCAGTACTTC
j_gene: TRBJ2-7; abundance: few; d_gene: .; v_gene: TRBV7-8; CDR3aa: CASSSDRLSYEQYF; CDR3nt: TGTGCCAGCAGCTCGGACAGACTCTCCTACGAGCAGTACTTC
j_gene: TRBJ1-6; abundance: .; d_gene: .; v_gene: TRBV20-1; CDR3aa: CSARHQRVSLHF; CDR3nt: TGCAGTGCTAGACACCAGAGGGTTTCCCTCCACTTT
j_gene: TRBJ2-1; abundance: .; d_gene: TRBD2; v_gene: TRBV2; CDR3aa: CASSGLAGAGEQFF; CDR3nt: TGTGCCAGCAGTGGACTAGCGGGGGCCGGTGAGCAGTTCTTC
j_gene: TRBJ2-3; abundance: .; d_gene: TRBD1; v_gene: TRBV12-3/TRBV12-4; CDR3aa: CASTFGGTDPQYF; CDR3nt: TGTGCCAGCACCTTCGGTGGGACAGATCCGCAGTATTTT
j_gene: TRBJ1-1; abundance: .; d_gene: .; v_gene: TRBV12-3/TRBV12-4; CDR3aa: CASSSQQGPPEAFF; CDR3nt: TGTGCCAGCAGTTCTCAACAGGGACCGCCTGAAGCTTTCTTT
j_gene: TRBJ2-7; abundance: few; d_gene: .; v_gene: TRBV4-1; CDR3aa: CASSQGPGLSSYEQYF; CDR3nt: TGCGCCAGCAGCCAAGGGCCAGGTCTTAGCTCCTACGAGCAGTACTTC
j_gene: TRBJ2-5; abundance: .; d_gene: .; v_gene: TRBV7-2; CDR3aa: CASSLGVLETQYF; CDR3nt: TGTGCCAGCAGCCTGGGGGTCTTGGAGACCCAGTACTTC
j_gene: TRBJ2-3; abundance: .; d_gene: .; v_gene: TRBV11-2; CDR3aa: CASSLVATLSTDTQYF; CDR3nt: TGTGCCAGCAGCTTAGTGGCGACTTTAAGCACAGATACGCAGTATTTT
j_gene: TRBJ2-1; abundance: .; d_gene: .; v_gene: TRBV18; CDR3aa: CASSDSSYNEQFF; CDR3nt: TGTGCCAGCTCGGACAGCTCCTACAATGAGCAGTTCTTC
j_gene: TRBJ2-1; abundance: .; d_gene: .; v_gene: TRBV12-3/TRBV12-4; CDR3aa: CASSLGNYNEQFF; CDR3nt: TGTGCCAGCAGTTTAGGAAATTACAATGAGCAGTTCTTC
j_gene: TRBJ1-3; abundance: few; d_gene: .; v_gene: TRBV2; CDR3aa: CASSVRAVGNTIYF; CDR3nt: TGTGCCAGCAGTGTTCGGGCCGTCGGAAACACCATATATTTT
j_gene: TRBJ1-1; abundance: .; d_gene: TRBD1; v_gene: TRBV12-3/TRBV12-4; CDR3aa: CASSNEDRGWTEAFF; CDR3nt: TGTGCCAGCAGCAACGAGGACAGGGGATGGACTGAAGCTTTCTTT
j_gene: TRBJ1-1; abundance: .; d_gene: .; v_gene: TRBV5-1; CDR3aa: CASSRTRGGLDTEAFF; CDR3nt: TGCGCCAGCAGCCGAACCCGTGGGGGGCTGGACACTGAAGCTTTCTTT
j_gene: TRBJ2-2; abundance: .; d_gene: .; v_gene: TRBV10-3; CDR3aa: CATRTEKNTNTGELFF; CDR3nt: TGTGCCACCCGGACAGAAAAAAACACGAACACCGGGGAGCTGTTTTTT
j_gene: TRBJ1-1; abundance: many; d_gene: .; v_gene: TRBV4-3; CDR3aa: CASSQDLLNTEAFF; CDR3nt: TGCGCCAGCAGCCAAGATTTACTGAACACTGAAGCTTTCTTT
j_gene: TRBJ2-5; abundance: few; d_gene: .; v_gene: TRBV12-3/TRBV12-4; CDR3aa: CASSFSGLKTQYF; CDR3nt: TGTGCCAGCAGTTTTTCGGGTCTAAAGACCCAGTACTTC
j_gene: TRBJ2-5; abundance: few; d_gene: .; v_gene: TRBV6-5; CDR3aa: CASSYTDGETQYF; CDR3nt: TGTGCCAGCAGTTACACCGATGGGGAGACCCAGTACTTC
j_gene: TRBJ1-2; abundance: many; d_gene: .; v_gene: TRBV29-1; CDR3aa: CSVNTGSNYGYTF; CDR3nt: TGCAGCGTTAACACAGGATCGAACTATGGCTACACCTTC
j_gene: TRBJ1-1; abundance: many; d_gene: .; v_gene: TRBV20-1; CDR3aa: CSLRGTEAFF; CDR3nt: TGCAGTCTACGGGGGACTGAAGCTTTCTTT
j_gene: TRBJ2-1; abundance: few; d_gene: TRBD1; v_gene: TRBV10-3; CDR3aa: CAISDLTGGSGNEQFF; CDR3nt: TGTGCCATCAGTGACCTGACAGGGGGCTCTGGGAATGAGCAGTTCTTC
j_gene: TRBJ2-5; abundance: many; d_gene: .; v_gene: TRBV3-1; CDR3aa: CASSQGIAAGETQYF; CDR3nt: TGTGCCAGCAGCCAAGGTATAGCGGCCGGAGAGACCCAGTACTTC
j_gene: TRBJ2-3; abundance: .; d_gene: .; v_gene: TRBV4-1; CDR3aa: CASSQDIQGPRTQYF; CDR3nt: TGCGCCAGCAGCCAAGATATCCAAGGCCCAAGGACGCAGTATTTT
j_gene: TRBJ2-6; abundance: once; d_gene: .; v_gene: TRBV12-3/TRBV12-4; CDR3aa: CASSSGVGGANVLTF; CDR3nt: TGTGCCAGCAGCTCAGGGGTTGGCGGGGCCAACGTCCTGACTTTC
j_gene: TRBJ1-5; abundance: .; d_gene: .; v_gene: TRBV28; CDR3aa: CASSFGGLSQPQHF; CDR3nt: TGTGCCAGCAGTTTTGGGGGTCTATCTCAGCCCCAGCATTTT
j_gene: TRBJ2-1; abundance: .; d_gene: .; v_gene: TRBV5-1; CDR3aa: CASSLGIPSYNEQFF; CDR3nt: TGCGCCAGCAGCTTGGGGATCCCCTCCTACAATGAGCAGTTCTTC
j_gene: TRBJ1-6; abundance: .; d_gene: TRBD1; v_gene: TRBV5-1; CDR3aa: CASSRTGPGNSPLHF; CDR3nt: TGCGCCAGCAGCAGGACAGGGCCCGGGAATTCACCCCTCCACTTT
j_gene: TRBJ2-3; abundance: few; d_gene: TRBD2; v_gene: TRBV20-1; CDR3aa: CSARDDGLGDTDTQYF; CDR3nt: TGCAGTGCTAGAGACGACGGACTAGGGGACACAGATACGCAGTATTTT
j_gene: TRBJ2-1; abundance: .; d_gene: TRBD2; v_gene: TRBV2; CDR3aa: CAGKTSGGYNEQFF; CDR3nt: TGTGCCGGGAAGACTAGCGGGGGGTACAATGAGCAGTTCTTC
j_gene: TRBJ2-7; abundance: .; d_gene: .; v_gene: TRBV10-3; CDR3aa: CAISGKGMGDEQYF; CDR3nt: TGTGCCATCAGTGGGAAGGGAATGGGGGACGAGCAGTACTTC